A selection of T cell receptor beta chains follows, all from one sample in a study of blood T cell repertoires in COVID-19. Assay: immunoSEQ multiplex PCR; the TCRdb copy retains only in-frame clones and omits some. The table has hundreds of thousands of clones, 70% to 90% seen once. Sequenced material: PBMCs or T cells enriched from blood (not recorded which). These receptors were obtained from a man aged 25 to 40 who had recovered from COVID-19. CDR3s include the opening cysteine and the closing phenylalanine or tryptophan. Fields, in order: clone size, D gene, CDR3 length, J gene, V gene, CDR3 DNA, CDR3 protein. D genes are given only for firm matches. Only part of the rows carry a size: once, few, many, or a class if the clone is expanded.

- | - | 15 | TRBJ2-7 | TRBV6-5 | TGTGCCAGCAGCTATAGCGCACTAAACGCCTACGAGCAGTACTTC | CASSYSALNAYEQYF
- | - | 12 | TRBJ1-6 | TRBV30 | TGTGCCTGGAGTGTGGCTAATTCACCCCTCCACTTT | CAWSVANSPLHF
- | - | 13 | TRBJ2-1 | TRBV15 | TGTGCCACCAGCAGGCCCGGGGACAATGAGCAGTTCTTC | CATSRPGDNEQFF
- | - | 13 | TRBJ1-3 | TRBV6-5 | TGTGCCAGCAGTCAGGGGTCCGGAAACACCATATATTTT | CASSQGSGNTIYF
- | TRBD1 | 15 | TRBJ2-2 | TRBV9 | TGTGCCAGCAGCGTAGGACAGGGATCGGGCGGGGAGCTGTTTTTT | CASSVGQGSGGELFF
- | TRBD2 | 13 | TRBJ2-2 | TRBV6-5 | TGTGCCAGCAGGGGGGGGATAACCGGGGAGCTGTTTTTT | CASRGGITGELFF
- | - | 15 | TRBJ1-1 | TRBV9 | TGTGCCAGCAGCGTAGATGGAGGACGGAACACTGAAGCTTTCTTT | CASSVDGGRNTEAFF
- | - | 14 | TRBJ1-2 | TRBV15 | TGTGCCACCAGCAGGGCAGGGCGTAACTATGGCTACACCTTC | CATSRAGRNYGYTF
- | - | 14 | TRBJ1-1 | TRBV6-5 | TGTGCCAGCAGTTACCGGGAAGGTAACACTGAAGCTTTCTTT | CASSYREGNTEAFF
- | - | 12 | TRBJ1-2 | TRBV5-4 | TGTGCCAGCAGCTTACGGGTCTATGGCTACACCTTC | CASSLRVYGYTF
- | - | 14 | TRBJ1-1 | TRBV18 | TGTGCCAGCTCACCACCGTCGAGAGCTTCTGAAGCTTTCTTT | CASSPPSRASEAFF
- | - | 13 | TRBJ2-5 | TRBV9 | TGTGCCAGCAGCCCGGAGGGGTCGGAGACCCAGTACTTC | CASSPEGSETQYF
- | - | 14 | TRBJ1-3 | TRBV6-5 | TGTGCCAGCAGGGCTGGCGGGTCTGGAAACACCATATATTTT | CASRAGGSGNTIYF
- | - | 17 | TRBJ1-3 | TRBV6-4 | TGTGCCAGCAGCCAGGAGCCAGGGACTTTCTCTGGAAACACCATATATTTT | CASSQEPGTFSGNTIYF
- | - | 13 | TRBJ2-7 | TRBV20-1 | TGCAGTGCTAGTGCAGGGGAATCCTACGAGCAGTACTTC | CSASAGESYEQYF
- | TRBD1 | 16 | TRBJ1-4 | TRBV7-9 | TGTGCCAGCAGCTTATCACAGGGGGCCACCAATGAAAAACTGTTTTTT | CASSLSQGATNEKLFF
- | - | 11 | TRBJ2-7 | TRBV6-5 | TGTGCCAGCGCCAAGCCCTACGAGCAGTACTTC | CASAKPYEQYF
- | TRBD1 | 15 | TRBJ1-2 | TRBV19 | TGTGCCAGTAGTATTGGGACAGGGATCGACTATGGCTACACCTTC | CASSIGTGIDYGYTF
few | TRBD2 | 19 | TRBJ2-2 | TRBV4-3 | TGCGCCAGCAGCCAAGACTCCCTCGGACACCCTGCGGGGGCCGGGGAGCTGTTTTTT | CASSQDSLGHPAGAGELFF
- | TRBD2 | 13 | TRBJ2-5 | TRBV4-1 | TGCGCCAGCAGCCCCTGGGGGGGGGAGACCCAGTACTTC | CASSPWGGETQYF
- | - | 13 | TRBJ1-1 | TRBV2 | TGTGCCGGAGAAGACAGAATGAACACTGAAGCTTTCTTT | CAGEDRMNTEAFF
- | TRBD1 | 15 | TRBJ2-1 | TRBV11-1 | TGTGCCAGCAGCCAGGGACAGGGAGGGGACAATGAGCAGTTCTTC | CASSQGQGGDNEQFF
- | - | 16 | TRBJ1-1 | TRBV5-1 | TGCGCCAGCAGCGCTCACCCCCGGACAGTGAACACTGAAGCTTTCTTT | CASSAHPRTVNTEAFF
- | - | 14 | TRBJ2-7 | TRBV5-1 | TGCGCCAGCAGCGTGGCAGAAGACTCCTACGAGCAGTACTTC | CASSVAEDSYEQYF
- | - | 14 | TRBJ2-7 | TRBV19 | TGTGCCAGTACCGCAGGGAATGGGCCCTACGAGCAGTACTTC | CASTAGNGPYEQYF
- | - | 13 | TRBJ1-1 | TRBV4-3 | TGCGCCAGCAGCCAAACAGGGAACACTGAAGCTTTCTTT | CASSQTGNTEAFF
- | TRBD1 | 19 | TRBJ1-1 | TRBV4-2 | TGTGCCAGCAGCCAAGATCCTCCGGGACAGGGTTTATCGAACACTGAAGCTTTCTTT | CASSQDPPGQGLSNTEAFF
- | - | 15 | TRBJ2-6 | TRBV5-1 | TGCGCCAGCAGCTCGGGTAACTCTGGGGCCAACGTCCTGACTTTC | CASSSGNSGANVLTF
- | TRBD1 | 15 | TRBJ2-2 | TRBV11-3 | TGTGCCAGCAGCCCAGGGGGAACAGACACCGGGGAGCTGTTTTTT | CASSPGGTDTGELFF
- | - | 16 | TRBJ1-6 | TRBV27 | TGTGCCAGCAGTTTACTAGGGAGCTCCTATAATTCACCCCTCCACTTT | CASSLLGSSYNSPLHF
- | TRBD2 | 18 | TRBJ2-2 | TRBV7-3 | TGTGCCAGCAGCTTAAAAGCTAGCGGGGGGACGAGCACCGGGGAGCTGTTTTTT | CASSLKASGGTSTGELFF
few | - | 18 | TRBJ1-3 | TRBV4-2 | TGTGCCAGCAGCCAAGATCTGTACATCAGGGGCTCTGGAAACACCATATATTTT | CASSQDLYIRGSGNTIYF